The 15 T cell receptor beta chains below come from one sample, sequenced in a study of blood T cell repertoires in COVID-19. Only in-frame clones appear in the TCRdb table, and some are missing; sequencing was by immunoSEQ multiplex PCR. The sample includes 70,000 or so clones, 60% to 75% of them seen just once. Sequenced material: peripheral blood. Receptor source: a woman in her seventies with acute or convalescent COVID-19.

The V gene is TRBV29-1, the J gene TRBJ1-2, with D unresolved. V shed 3 bases and J shed 5 bases, with 7 bases lying between them. Per germline, CDR1 SQVTM and CDR2 ANQGSEA. The CDR3 length is 11 residues. The CDR3 region has the DNA TGCAGCGTTGAGGAGCTATATGGCTACACCTTC. Translating it yields CSVEELYGYTF.

DNA for the CDR3: TGTGCCACCAGTGACGCGCGGCTCCGGGACAGGGTTTATTATATCTATCAAGAGACCCAGTACTTC. Residues: CATSDARLRDRVYYIYQETQYF. The chain is built from TRBV24-1 and TRBJ2-5; 9 bases are shared with TRBD1. Germline CDR1 is KGHDR and CDR2 is SFDVKD. The CDR3 consists of 22 residues. Unmatched junction bases numbered 25, after V lost 4 bases and J lost 2 bases.

The rearrangement joins TRBV12-3 or TRBV12-4 to TRBJ1-2, with D possibly matching TRBD1 (6 bases). The CDR3 length is 13 residues. V dropped 2 bases and J dropped 6 bases, with 10 bases sitting between them. CDR3 residues: CASSLLQGNGYTF. In nucleotides, the CDR3 is TGTGCCAGCAGTTTACTCCAGGGGAATGGCTACACCTTC.

This rearrangement joins TRBV6-2 or TRBV6-3 to TRBJ2-5; possibly TRBD1 for D (6 bases). Germline CDR1 is MNHEY and CDR2 is SVGEGT. The length of the CDR3 is 14 residues. With 6 bases removed from V and 4 bases from J, the gap between germline ends came to 15 bases. The CDR3: CASSLQGTSETQYF. CDR3 DNA: TGTGCCAGCAGCCTCCAGGGGACCTCAGAGACCCAGTACTTC.

This chain uses TRBV19 with TRBJ1-1; no clear D gene. The CDR3 is 13 amino acids. From germline, CDR1 is LNHDA and CDR2 SQIVND (reference sequence). Trimming removed 7 bases from V and 2 bases from J, with 11 bases in between. The CDR3 DNA reads as TGTGCCAGTAACCCGGGGAGAAACACTGAAGCTTTCTTT. Translation gives CASNPGRNTEAFF.

The CDR3 loop reads CASTVGGVGTF. CDR3 nucleotides: TGTGCCAGCACTGTCGGGGGAGTGGGGACCTTC. The chain uses TRBV27 and TRBJ1-2; D may be TRBD1 (5 bases). Germline CDR1 reads MNHEY; CDR2 reads SMNVEV (reference sequence). Trimming pared 7 bases from V and 14 bases from J, leaving 17 bases between. The CDR3 runs 11 residues.

The V gene is TRBV19, the J gene TRBJ1-2, with a weak D call TRBD1 (6 bases). V was pared by 9 bases and J by 4 bases, with 18 bases between. This CDR3 has 14 amino acids. CDR1 LNHDA and CDR2 SQIVND come from the germline V gene (reference sequence). The CDR3, as DNA: TGTGCCAGCCAGGCGGGGGGCAATAGCTATGGCTACACCTTC. This gives the protein CASQAGGNSYGYTF.

The V call is TRBV2, the J call TRBJ2-7; D gene uncertain. CDR1 is SNHLY and CDR2 is FYNNEI in the germline V gene. The CDR3 covers 14 residues. V was trimmed by 3 bases and J by 0 bases, leaving 9 bases between them. CDR3 bases: TGTGCCAGCAGTGACAGGCTAAGCTCCTACGAGCAGTACTTC. This gives the protein CASSDRLSSYEQYF.

This clone was counted between two and nine times. This chain links TRBV30 with TRBJ2-1, with 8 bases that match TRBD2. Germline-derived CDR1 and CDR2 are GTSNPN and SVGIG (reference sequence). Losses at the gene ends were 2 bases for V and 4 bases for J; bases not matched to a gene: 7. The CDR3 has 15 amino acids. CDR3 coding DNA: TGTGCCTGGAGTCGATCACTAGCGGTATACAATGAGCAGTTCTTC. Its protein is CAWSRSLAVYNEQFF.

The V gene is TRBV11-2, the J gene TRBJ1-2, with 8 bases that match TRBD1. Unmatched junction bases numbered 11, after V lost 5 bases and J lost 0 bases. This CDR3 has 17 residues. Per germline, CDR1 SGHAT and CDR2 FQNNGV. The CDR3 DNA is TGTGCCAGCAGCAATAGCGGACAGGGCTGGACTAACTATGGCTACACCTTC. It encodes CASSNSGQGWTNYGYTF.

The V and J genes are TRBV7-9 and TRBJ2-7; 10 nucleotides agree with TRBD1. After removal of 5 bases from V and 2 bases from J, the junction contained 9 bases not matched to a gene. The CDR3 runs 16 residues. The germline gives CDR1 SEHNR, CDR2 FQNEAQ (reference sequence). Here the CDR3 DNA reads TGTGCCAGCAGCCATCAGCGGACAGGGGGTACCTACGAGCAGTACTTC. Protein product: CASSHQRTGGTYEQYF.

The V gene is TRBV7-2, the J gene TRBJ2-3; 9 bases are shared with TRBD2. The CDR3 loop spans 15 amino acids. With 6 bases clipped from V and 1 base from J, the junction kept 5 bases outside the gene matches. Per germline, CDR1 SGHTA and CDR2 FQGNSA. The CDR3 sequence: CASRGLAGRTDTQYF. The CDR3 DNA sequence: TGTGCCAGCAGAGGGCTAGCGGGGCGCACAGATACGCAGTATTTT.

The genes are TRBV7-9 and TRBJ1-1; possibly TRBD1 for D (6 bases). The CDR3 is 14 residues long. Germline V lookup: CDR1 SEHNR, CDR2 FQNEAQ (reference sequence). Deletions cut 7 bases from V and 6 bases from J, with 18 bases between. CDR3 sequence: CASKRGEGNPEAFF. DNA of the CDR3: TGTGCCAGCAAGAGGGGGGAGGGTAACCCTGAAGCTTTCTTT. The full variable domain, rest sourced from reference TRBV7-9 and TRBJ1-1, is DTGVSQNPRHKITKRGQNVTFRCDPISEHNRLYWYRQTLGQGPEFLTYFQNEAQLEKSRLLSDRFSAERPKGSFSTLEIQRTEQGDSAMYLCASKRGEGNPEAFFGQGTRLTVV.

J is TRBJ2-1 and V is TRBV19; a possible D gene is TRBD2 (6 bases). Germline lookup yields CDR1 LNHDA and CDR2 SQIVND (reference sequence). Trimming took 9 bases from V and 7 from J, leaving 16 bases between them. The CDR3 runs to 13 residues. The CDR3 is CASLGLHYNEQFF. The CDR3 coding sequence is TGTGCCAGCCTGGGACTTCACTATAATGAGCAGTTCTTC.

The genes are TRBV4-1 and TRBJ2-1; 9 nucleotides align to TRBD2. The J segment lost 8 bases and the V segment lost 3 bases, leaving 8 bases of the junction unmatched. From germline, CDR1 is MGHRA and CDR2 YSYEKL. CDR3 size: 15 residues. CDR3 coding DNA: TGCGCCAGCAGCCACATAGGACTAGCGAAAGATGAGCAGTTCTTC. Protein sequence: CASSHIGLAKDEQFF.